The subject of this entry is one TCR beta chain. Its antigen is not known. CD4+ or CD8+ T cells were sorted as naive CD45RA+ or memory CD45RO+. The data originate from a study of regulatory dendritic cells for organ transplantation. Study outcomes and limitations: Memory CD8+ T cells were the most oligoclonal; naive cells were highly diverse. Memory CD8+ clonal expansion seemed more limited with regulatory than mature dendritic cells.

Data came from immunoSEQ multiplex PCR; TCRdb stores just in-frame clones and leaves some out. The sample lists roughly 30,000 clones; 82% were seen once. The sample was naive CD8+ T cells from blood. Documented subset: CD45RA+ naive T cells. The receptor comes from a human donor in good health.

Here the CDR3 reads CASSPGQGATEAFF. In nucleotides, the CDR3 is TGTGCCAGCAGTCCGGGACAGGGGGCCACTGAAGCTTTCTTT. V usage is TRBV27 and J usage is TRBJ1-1, with TRBD1 matching over 12 bases. Germline V lookup: CDR1 MNHEY, CDR2 SMNVEV (reference sequence). The CDR3 runs to 14 residues. The ends lost 5 bases at V and 4 bases at J; junction bases unmatched: 2.